This TCR beta chain was observed in a study of beta chain features in type 1 diabetes. This clone was counted only a few times. Antigen unknown. The germline CDR1 and CDR2 sequences are SGHDN and FVKESK. With 3 bases clipped from V and 0 bases from J, the junction kept 10 bases outside the gene matches. The CDR3 spans 19 residues. Of the isolated RNA, all was reverse transcribed, and so the sequenced material was expressed TCRB transcripts. Data came from immunoSEQ multiplex PCR; TCRdb stores just in-frame clones and leaves some out. The repertoire consists of 250,000 to 300,000 clones, with 7.5% to 9.5% occurring once and the leading ten covering roughly 1%. Study outcomes and limitations: VDJ junctions in type 1 diabetes patients carried more deletions and fewer insertions.

Source material: central memory CD4+ T cells from blood. The V gene is TRBV14, the J gene TRBJ2-1, with 11 bases matching TRBD2. The clonotype was recovered from a woman aged 18-29 years in good health. CDR3 protein: CASSQATSGANPSYNEQFF. The CDR3 coding sequence is TGTGCCAGCAGCCAGGCGACTAGCGGGGCCAACCCCTCCTACAATGAGCAGTTCTTC.